This T cell receptor (beta chain) derives from a study of shared clonotypes between healthy human individuals. Study results and limitations: Depth of sequencing was expected to influence donor clonotype sharing. Relative to their counterparts shared across all four donors, non-shared clonotypes exhibited diminished generation probabilities.

There are 14 residues in the CDR3. Trimming removed 4 bases from V and 2 bases from J, with 13 bases in between. Germline V gives CDR1 SGHRS, CDR2 YFSETQ. A remark on this clone: Its antigen is unidentified. The same CDR3 arises from other DNA sequences in this sample as well.

The donors, healthy adults who were HIV-negative, had experienced no recent acute infections or vaccinations. Sequencing used immunoSEQ multiplex PCR; TCRdb keeps in-frame clones, though not all of them. The sample shows 1.5 million to 1.9 million clones, around 98% of them seen only once. Specimen: naive CD4+ T cells sorted from blood. The subset here: CD45RA+ positively selected. V gene TRBV5-1 combines with J gene TRBJ2-7, with D perhaps TRBD1 or TRBD2 (5 bases each). The sequence came from a man aged 25-45 years in good health. Written as DNA, the CDR3 is TGCGCCAGCAGCCTGGTGGGACCCCCCTACGAGCAGTACTTC. It specifies CASSLVGPPYEQYF.